This is a list of T cell receptor beta chains from one sample in a study of blood T cells in healthy people across ages. TCRdb independently ran MiXCR on the 5' RACE reads; one entry per CDR3 protein. This repertoire shows hundreds of thousands of distinct CDR3 sequences, about 21% found once; its top ten account for about 3.6%. Sequencing input: blood. All receptors derive from a man aged 65-85 years in good health. The conserved cysteine and the conserved F or W are not part of the CDR3 here.

CDR3 length | V gene | CDR3 protein
11 | TRBV30 | AWSEGFGETQY
13 | TRBV9 | ASSVGQGAVNEQF
14 | TRBV15 | ATSRDLTSVAGELF
13 | TRBV20-1 | SARDVASYTDTQY
13 | TRBV27 | ASSPGQGMGEKLF
11 | TRBV7-2 | ASSRLPYNEQF
10 | TRBV29-1 | SVVNSYNEQF
13 | TRBV9 | ASSVGVASLDTQY
10 | TRBV29-1 | SGGLPTDTQY
12 | TRBV14 | ASSLSRGYTEAF
15 | TRBV28 | ASSSGLAGEKGPEQY
13 | TRBV5-4 | ASSLPTGDQETQY
12 | TRBV27 | ASSLLRQDEKLF
12 | TRBV20-1 | SEKTGGLNEKLF
11 | TRBV7-9 | ASSPDGFYEQY
14 | TRBV2 | ASSEEASVSTDTQY
14 | TRBV4-2 | ASSQLLQGGGNTIY
11 | TRBV9 | ASSVEVSDEQF
16 | TRBV9 | ASSIGLAGGSPRNEQF
14 | TRBV12-3/TRBV12-4 | ASSGDRGNYNSPLH
13 | TRBV3-1 | ASSQAQGVKNIQY
15 | TRBV12-3/TRBV12-4 | ASSLEVSGRSGETQY
13 | TRBV20-1 | SARPRDRRSYEQY
13 | TRBV4-2 | ASSQEVYSYNEQF
13 | TRBV2 | ASKSGAGPTGELF
11 | TRBV3-1 | ASSQSQVTEAF
14 | TRBV7-2 | ASSLSRTGLGSPLH
11 | TRBV12-3/TRBV12-4 | ASSAGGPETQY
14 | TRBV7-2 | ASSLGPVYPNYGYT
11 | TRBV29-1 | SVDAGNTGELF
13 | TRBV20-1 | SARQVAGGSYEQY
13 | TRBV5-1 | ASSFNALTTDTQY
15 | TRBV24-1 | ATSETKQGGCNQPQH
14 | TRBV7-3 | ASSDRNTKGGEKLF
13 | TRBV7-2 | ASSLDPSVGNIQY
14 | TRBV25-1 | ASSESVTPDYNEQF
12 | TRBV7-2 | ASRTSMGPDTQY
14 | TRBV19 | ASMKDGSPSYNEQF
15 | TRBV20-1 | SARDPGQGITNSPLH
15 | TRBV27 | ASSSRTLQSSYNEQF
11 | TRBV20-1 | SANRPSTDTQY
13 | TRBV25-1 | AGSSSRQARETQY
16 | TRBV20-1 | SASRPSGRAHAYNEQF
11 | TRBV20-1 | SAETAANEKLF
9 | TRBV7-2 | ASSFLDEQY
10 | TRBV5-1 | VSSTNSYEQY